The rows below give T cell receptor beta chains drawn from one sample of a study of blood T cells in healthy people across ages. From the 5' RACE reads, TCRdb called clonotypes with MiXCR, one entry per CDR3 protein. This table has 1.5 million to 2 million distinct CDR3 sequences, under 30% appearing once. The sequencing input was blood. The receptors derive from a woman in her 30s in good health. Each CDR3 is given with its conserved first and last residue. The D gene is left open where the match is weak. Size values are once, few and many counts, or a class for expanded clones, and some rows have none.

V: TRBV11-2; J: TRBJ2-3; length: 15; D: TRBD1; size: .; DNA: TGTGCCAGCAGCACAAGGACAGGGGAGACAGATACGCAGTATTTT; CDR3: CASSTRTGETDTQYF
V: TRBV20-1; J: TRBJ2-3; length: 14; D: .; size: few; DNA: TGCAGTGCTCGGCTTATGGGAGGCACAGATACGCAGTATTTT; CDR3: CSARLMGGTDTQYF
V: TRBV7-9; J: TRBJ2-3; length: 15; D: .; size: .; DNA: TGTGCCAGCAGCTTAGAGGCAGCCGGCACAGATACGCAGTATTTT; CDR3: CASSLEAAGTDTQYF
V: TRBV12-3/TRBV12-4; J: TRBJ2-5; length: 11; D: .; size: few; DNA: TGTGCCAGCAGTGACAAGAAGACCCAGTACTTC; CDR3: CASSDKKTQYF
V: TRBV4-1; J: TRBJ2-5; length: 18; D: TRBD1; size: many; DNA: TGCGCCAGCAGCCAAGCTGGGTCCGGGACAGGCTACCAAGAGACCCAGTACTTC; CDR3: CASSQAGSGTGYQETQYF
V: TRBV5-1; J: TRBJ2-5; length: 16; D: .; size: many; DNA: TGCGCCAGCAGCAGAGGGGGACTTCCGGGGTTGGAGACCCAGTACTTC; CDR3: CASSRGGLPGLETQYF
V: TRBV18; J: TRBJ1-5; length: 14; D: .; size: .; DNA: TGTGCCAGCTCACCTTTGGGGGGGGAACAGCCCCAGCATTTT; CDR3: CASSPLGGEQPQHF
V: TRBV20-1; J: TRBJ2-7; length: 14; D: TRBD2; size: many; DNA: TGCAGTGCTAGAACCAGCGGGAGATTCTACGAGCAGTACTTC; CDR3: CSARTSGRFYEQYF
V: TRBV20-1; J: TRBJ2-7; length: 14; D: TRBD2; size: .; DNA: TGCAGTGCTCTAGAGGCTAGCGGGACCTACGAGCAGTACTTC; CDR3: CSALEASGTYEQYF
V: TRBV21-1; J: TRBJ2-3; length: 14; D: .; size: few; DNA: TGTGCCAGCATGCGACTAGCGGGAGACAATACGCAGTATTTT; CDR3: CASMRLAGDNTQYF
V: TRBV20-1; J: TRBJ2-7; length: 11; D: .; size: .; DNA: TGCAGTGCTAGAGGGGGGGAGCTACAGTACTTC; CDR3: CSARGGELQYF
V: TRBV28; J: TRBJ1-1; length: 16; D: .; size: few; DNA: TGTGCCAGCAGACCCGCAGAGGGGAAAATGAACACTGAAGCTTTCTTT; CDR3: CASRPAEGKMNTEAFF
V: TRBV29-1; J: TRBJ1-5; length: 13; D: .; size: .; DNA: TGCAGCGTTTCGATATTTAGCAATCAGCCCCAGCATTTT; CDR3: CSVSIFSNQPQHF
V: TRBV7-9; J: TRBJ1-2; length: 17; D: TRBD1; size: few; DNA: TGTGCCAGCAGCTTATACCGGGACAGGGCCCTCGACTATGGCTACACCTTC; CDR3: CASSLYRDRALDYGYTF
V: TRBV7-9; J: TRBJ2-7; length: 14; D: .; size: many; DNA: TGTGCCAGCAGCTTAGCGGCTAGTGTCTCCGAGCAGTACTTC; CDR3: CASSLAASVSEQYF
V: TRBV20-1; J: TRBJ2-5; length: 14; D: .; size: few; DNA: TGCAGTGCTGATTCGGGCAGACTACAAGAGACCCAGTACTTC; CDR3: CSADSGRLQETQYF